This TCR beta chain was profiled in a study of blood T cell repertoires in COVID-19. Across the whole study: Acute-phase and convalescent COVID-19 samples originated in the United States, Italy and Spain.

This clone was seen only once. This CDR3 is 15 amino acids long. From germline, CDR1 is SGHAT and CDR2 FQDESV (reference sequence). V was trimmed by 1 base and J by 0 bases, leaving 7 bases between them. This table comes from immunoSEQ multiplex PCR, and its TCRdb copy is limited to in-frame clones, with some not included. The repertoire includes 150,000 to 190,000 clones, about nine tenths of them detected once, and 2.4% sits in the top ten. This chain links TRBV11-1 with TRBJ2-1, with a possible D match to TRBD2 (5 bases). Sequencing was performed on peripheral blood. This TCR was sampled from a woman in her 70s with acute or convalescent COVID-19. The CDR3: CASSLVRGSYNEQFF. The DNA for the CDR3 is TGTGCCAGCAGCTTAGTTCGGGGCTCCTACAATGAGCAGTTCTTC.